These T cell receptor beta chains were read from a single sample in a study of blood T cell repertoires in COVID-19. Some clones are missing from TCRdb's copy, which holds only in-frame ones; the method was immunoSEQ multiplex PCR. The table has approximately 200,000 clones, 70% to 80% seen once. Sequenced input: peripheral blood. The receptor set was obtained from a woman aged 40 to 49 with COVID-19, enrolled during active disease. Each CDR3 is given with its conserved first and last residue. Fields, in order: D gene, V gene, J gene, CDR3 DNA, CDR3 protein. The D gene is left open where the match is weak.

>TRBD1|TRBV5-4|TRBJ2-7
TGTGCCAGCAGCTGGGGGACAGGGGGAGGCTACGAGCAGTACTTC
CASSWGTGGGYEQYF
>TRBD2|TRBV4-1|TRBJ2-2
TGCGCCAGCAGCCAAGCCCCGGGACTAGCGGGGGCGCAGGACACCGGGGAGCTGTTTTTT
CASSQAPGLAGAQDTGELFF
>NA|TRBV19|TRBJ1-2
TGTGCCAGTAGTATAGGCCAAGCCAGGCACACCTTC
CASSIGQARHTF
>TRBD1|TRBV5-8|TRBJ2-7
TGTGCCAGCAGCCGATTCTCAGGACAGGGACTCTACGAGCAGTACTTC
CASSRFSGQGLYEQYF
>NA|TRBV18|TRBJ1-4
TGTGCCAGCTCACCACGGACCTCCGGGACATTGGAAAAACTGTTTTTT
CASSPRTSGTLEKLFF
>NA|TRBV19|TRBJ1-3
TGTGCCAGTAATTCCGGCGGACAGAGCTCTGGAAACACCATATATTTT
CASNSGGQSSGNTIYF
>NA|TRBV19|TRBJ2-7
TGTGCCACCCTGGGTGGGTCTTCCTCAGGGCAGTACTTC
CATLGGSSSGQYF
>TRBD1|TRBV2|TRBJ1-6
TGTGCCAGCAACCCGCCCGGGACAGCGCAATCACCCCTCCACTTT
CASNPPGTAQSPLHF
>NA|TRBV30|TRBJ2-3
TGTGCCTGGAGTGCCTTCGGGACACCAGATACGCAGTATTTT
CAWSAFGTPDTQYF
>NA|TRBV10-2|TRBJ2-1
TGCGCCAGCTCCCGAGGGTCCAGCTCCTACAATGAGCAGTTCTTC
CASSRGSSSYNEQFF
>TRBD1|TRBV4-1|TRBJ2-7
TGCGCCAGCAGCCGCGACAGGGTCGGAACCTACGAGCAGTACTTC
CASSRDRVGTYEQYF